The entry below gives a single T cell receptor (beta chain) sequence along with its context. This record belongs to a study of T-cell reconstitution after alpha-beta-depleted transplantation in children. Per the germline V gene, CDR1 is MNHEY and CDR2 is SVGEGT. This CDR3 contains 14 residues. V shed 8 bases and J 4 bases; nucleotides not matched to a gene: 6. During its preparation, the TCRbeta library received unique molecular identifiers. TCRdb reprocessed the PCR reads via MiXCR and lists one record per CDR3 protein. In the table there are about 270,000 distinct CDR3 sequences, over 8% of which are singletons.

The sequencing used PBMCs from the stem cell graft donor, collected from the stem cell graft. The sequence derives from a human donor who donated a stem cell graft to a child with SCID. The chain is built from TRBV6-2 or TRBV6-3 and TRBJ2-3, with 10 bases that match TRBD1. DNA for the CDR3: TGTGCCAGCCGGGACAGGGGATGGGCAGATACGCAGTATTTT. Translating it yields CASRDRGWADTQYF.